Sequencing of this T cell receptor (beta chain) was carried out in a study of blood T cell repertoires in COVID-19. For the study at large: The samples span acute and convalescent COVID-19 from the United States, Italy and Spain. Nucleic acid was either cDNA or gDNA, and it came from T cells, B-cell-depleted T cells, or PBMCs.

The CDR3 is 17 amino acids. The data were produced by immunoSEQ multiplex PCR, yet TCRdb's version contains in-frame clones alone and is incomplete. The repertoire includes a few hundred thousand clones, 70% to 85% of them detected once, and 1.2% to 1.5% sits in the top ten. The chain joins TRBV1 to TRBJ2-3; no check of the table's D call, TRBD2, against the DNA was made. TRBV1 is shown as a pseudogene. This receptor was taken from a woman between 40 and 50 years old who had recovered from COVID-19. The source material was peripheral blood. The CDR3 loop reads CTSSPPPPSPSTDTQYF. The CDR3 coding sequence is TGCACCAGCAGCCCCCCCCCGCCTAGCCCTAGCACAGATACGCAGTATTTT.